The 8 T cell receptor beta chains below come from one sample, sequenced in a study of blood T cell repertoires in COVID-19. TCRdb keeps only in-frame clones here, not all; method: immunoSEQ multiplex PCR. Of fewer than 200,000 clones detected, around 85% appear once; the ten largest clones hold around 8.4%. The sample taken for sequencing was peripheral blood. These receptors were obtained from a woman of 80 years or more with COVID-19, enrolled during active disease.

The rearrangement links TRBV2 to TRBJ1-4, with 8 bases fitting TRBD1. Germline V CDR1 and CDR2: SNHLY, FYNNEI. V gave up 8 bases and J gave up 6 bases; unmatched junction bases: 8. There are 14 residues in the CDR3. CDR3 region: CASGRTGLDEKLFF. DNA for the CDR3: TGTGCCAGCGGAAGGACAGGGTTGGATGAAAAACTGTTTTTT.

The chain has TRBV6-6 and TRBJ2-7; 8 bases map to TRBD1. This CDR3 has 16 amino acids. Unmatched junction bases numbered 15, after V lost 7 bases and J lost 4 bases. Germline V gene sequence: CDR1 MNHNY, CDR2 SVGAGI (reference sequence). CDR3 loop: CASTTYSGTGAYEQYF. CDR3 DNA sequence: TGTGCCAGCACTACATATTCCGGGACAGGTGCATACGAGCAGTACTTC.

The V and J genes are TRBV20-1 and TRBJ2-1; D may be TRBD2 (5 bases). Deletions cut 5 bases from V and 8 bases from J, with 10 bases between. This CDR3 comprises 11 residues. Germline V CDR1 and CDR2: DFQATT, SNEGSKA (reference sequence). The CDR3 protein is CSAPLGDEQFF. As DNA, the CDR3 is TGCAGTGCTCCCCTCGGGGATGAGCAGTTCTTC.

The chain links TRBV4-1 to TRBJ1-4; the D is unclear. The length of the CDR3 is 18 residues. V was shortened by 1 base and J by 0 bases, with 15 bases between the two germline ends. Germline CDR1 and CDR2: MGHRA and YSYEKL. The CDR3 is CASSQGFWESTTNEKLFF. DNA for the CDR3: TGCGCCAGCAGCCAAGGATTTTGGGAGAGCACAACTAATGAAAAACTGTTTTTT.

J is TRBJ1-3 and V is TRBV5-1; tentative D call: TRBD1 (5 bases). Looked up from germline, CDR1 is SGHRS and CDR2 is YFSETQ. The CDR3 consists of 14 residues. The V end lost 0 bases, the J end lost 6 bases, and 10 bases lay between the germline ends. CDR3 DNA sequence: TGCGCCAGCAGCTTGGCAGGGAATGAAAACACCATATATTTT. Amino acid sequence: CASSLAGNENTIYF.

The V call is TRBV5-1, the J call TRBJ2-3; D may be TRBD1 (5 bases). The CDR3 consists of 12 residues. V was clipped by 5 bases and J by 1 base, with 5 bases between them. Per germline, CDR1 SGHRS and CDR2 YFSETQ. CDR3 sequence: CASRQGTDTQYF. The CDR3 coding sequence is TGCGCCAGCAGACAGGGCACAGATACGCAGTATTTT.

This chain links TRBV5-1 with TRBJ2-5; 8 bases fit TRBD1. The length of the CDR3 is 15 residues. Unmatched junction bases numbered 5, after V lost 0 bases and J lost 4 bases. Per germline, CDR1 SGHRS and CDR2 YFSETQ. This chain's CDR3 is CASSLDSGGGETQYF. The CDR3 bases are TGCGCCAGCAGCTTGGATTCAGGGGGCGGAGAGACCCAGTACTTC.

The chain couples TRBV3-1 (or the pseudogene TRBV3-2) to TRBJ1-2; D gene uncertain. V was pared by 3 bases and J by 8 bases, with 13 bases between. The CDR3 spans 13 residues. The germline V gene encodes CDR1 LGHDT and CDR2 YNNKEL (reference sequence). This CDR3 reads CASSQVAAGGYTF. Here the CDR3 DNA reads TGTGCCAGCAGCCAGGTGGCAGCGGGCGGCTACACCTTC.